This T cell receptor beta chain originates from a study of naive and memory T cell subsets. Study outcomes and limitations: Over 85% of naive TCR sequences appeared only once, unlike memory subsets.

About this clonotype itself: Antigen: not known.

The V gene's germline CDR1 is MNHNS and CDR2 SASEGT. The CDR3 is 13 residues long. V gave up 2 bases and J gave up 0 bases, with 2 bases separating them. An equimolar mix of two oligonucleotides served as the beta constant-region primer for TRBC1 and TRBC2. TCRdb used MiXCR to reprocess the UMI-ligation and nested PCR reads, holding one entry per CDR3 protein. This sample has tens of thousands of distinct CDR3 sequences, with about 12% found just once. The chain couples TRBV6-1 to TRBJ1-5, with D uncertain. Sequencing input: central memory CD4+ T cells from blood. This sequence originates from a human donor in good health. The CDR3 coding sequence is TGTGCCAGCAGTGAAAGTAGCAATCAGCCCCAGCATTTT. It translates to CASSESSNQPQHF.